This T cell receptor (beta chain) appears in the sequencing data of a study of response to subunit inactivated influenza vaccine. A remark on this clonotype: No antigen is known for it.

CDR3 size: 13 residues. V dropped 10 bases and J dropped 5 bases, with 19 bases sitting between them. The germline V gene has CDR1 SGDLS and CDR2 YYNGEE. TCRdb redid the calling of the RT-PCR reads with MiXCR, one entry per CDR3 protein. The sample records some 640,000 distinct CDR3 sequences, approximately 13% being singletons. Study observations and caveats: Authors suggested that a seasonal influenza vaccination recruits few new T cells each time.

V and J are TRBV9 and TRBJ2-7, with D possibly matching TRBD2 (6 bases). The TCR sequence derives from a man in his forties or fifties who received an inactivated influenza vaccine. The sequencing used PBMCs from blood, collected roughly 15 days before vaccination. The CDR3 region has the DNA TGTGCCTCGGGGCCCGCGGGAAGGAACGAGCAGTACTTC. This sequence encodes CASGPAGRNEQYF.